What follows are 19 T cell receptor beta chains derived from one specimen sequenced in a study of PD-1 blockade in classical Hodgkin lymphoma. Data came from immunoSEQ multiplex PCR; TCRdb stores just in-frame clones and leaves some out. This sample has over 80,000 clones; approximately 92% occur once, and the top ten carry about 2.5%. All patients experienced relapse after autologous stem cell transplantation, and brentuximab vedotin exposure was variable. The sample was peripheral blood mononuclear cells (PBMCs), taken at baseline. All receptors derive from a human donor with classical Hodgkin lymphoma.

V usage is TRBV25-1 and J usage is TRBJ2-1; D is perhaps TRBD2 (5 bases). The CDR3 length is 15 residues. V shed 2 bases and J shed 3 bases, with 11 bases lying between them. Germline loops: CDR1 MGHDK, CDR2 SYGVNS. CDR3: CASSERGRLYNEQFF. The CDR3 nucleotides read TGTGCCAGCAGTGAACGCGGGCGCCTCTACAATGAGCAGTTCTTC.

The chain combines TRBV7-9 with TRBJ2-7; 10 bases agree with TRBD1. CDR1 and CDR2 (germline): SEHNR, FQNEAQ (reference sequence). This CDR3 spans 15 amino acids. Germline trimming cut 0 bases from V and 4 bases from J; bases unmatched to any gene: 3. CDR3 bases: TGTGCCAGCAGCTTAGCGACGGGACAGGGGTACGAGCAGTACTTC. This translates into CASSLATGQGYEQYF.

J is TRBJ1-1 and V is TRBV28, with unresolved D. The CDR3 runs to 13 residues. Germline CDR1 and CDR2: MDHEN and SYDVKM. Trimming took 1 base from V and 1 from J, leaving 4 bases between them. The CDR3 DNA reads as TGTGCCAGCAGTTTATTGTGGAACACTGAAGCTTTCTTT. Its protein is CASSLLWNTEAFF.

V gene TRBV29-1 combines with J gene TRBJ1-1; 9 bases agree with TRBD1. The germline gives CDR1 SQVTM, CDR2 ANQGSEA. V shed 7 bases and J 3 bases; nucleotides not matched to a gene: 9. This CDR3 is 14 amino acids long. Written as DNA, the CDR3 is TGCAGCGCCGGCTCCGGGACAGGGTACACTGAAGCTTTCTTT. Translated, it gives CSAGSGTGYTEAFF.

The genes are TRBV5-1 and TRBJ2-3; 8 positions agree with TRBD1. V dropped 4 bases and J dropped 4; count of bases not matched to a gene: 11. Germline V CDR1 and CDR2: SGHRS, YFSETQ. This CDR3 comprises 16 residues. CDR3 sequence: CASSTRRQGRADTQYF. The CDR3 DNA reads TGCGCCAGCAGCACCCGCCGACAGGGGCGGGCAGATACGCAGTATTTT. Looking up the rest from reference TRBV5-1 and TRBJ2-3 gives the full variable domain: KAGVTQTPRYLIKTRGQQVTLSCSPISGHRSVSWYQQTPGQGLQFLFEYFSETQRNKGNFPGRFSGRQFSNSRSEMNVSTLELGDSALYLCASSTRRQGRADTQYFGPGTRLTVL.

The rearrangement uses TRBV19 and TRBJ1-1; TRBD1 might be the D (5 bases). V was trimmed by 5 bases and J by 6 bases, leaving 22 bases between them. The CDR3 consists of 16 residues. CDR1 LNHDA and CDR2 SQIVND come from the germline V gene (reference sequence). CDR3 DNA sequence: TGTGCCAGTAGTTCATTCCAGGGATTCAGAACGGCTGAAGCTTTCTTT. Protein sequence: CASSSFQGFRTAEAFF. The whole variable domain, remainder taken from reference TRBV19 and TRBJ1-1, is DGGITQSPKYLFRKEGQNVTLSCEQNLNHDAMYWYRQDPGQGLRLIYYSQIVNDFQKGDIAEGYSVSREKKESFPLTVTSAQKNPTAFYLCASSSFQGFRTAEAFFGQGTRLTVV.

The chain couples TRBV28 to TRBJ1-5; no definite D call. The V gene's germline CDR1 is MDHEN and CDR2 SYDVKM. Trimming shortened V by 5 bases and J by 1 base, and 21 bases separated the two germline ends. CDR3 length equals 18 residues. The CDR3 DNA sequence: TGTGCCAGCAGTCTCCTGCGTGCGGGAGGGAGAAGCAATCAGCCCCAGCATTTT. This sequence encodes CASSLLRAGGRSNQPQHF.

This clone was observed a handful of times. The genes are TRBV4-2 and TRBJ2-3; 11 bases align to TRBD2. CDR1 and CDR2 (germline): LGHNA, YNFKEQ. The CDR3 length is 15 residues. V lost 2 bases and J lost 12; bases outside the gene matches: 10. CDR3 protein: CASSQNLAGGLSQYF. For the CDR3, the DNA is TGTGCCAGCAGCCAAAACTTAGCGGGAGGGCTATCCCAGTATTTT.

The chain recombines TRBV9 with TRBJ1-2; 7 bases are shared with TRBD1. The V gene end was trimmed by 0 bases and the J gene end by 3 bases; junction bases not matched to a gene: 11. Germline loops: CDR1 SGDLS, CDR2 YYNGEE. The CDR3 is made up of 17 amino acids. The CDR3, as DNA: TGTGCCAGCAGCGTAGCCGAGAGACAGGGTCCTTACTATGGCTACACCTTC. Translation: CASSVAERQGPYYGYTF.

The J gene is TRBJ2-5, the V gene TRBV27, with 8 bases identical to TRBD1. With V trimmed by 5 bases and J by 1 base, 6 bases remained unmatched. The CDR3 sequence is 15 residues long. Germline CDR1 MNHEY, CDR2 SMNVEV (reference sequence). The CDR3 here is CASSPRTGLQETQYF. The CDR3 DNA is TGTGCCAGCAGTCCACGGACAGGGCTCCAAGAGACCCAGTACTTC.

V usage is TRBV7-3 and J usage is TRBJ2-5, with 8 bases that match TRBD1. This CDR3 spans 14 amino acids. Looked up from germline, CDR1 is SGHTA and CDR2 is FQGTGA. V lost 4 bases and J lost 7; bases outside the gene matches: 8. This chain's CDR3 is CASSSSPGTGTQYF. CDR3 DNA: TGTGCCAGCAGCTCGTCGCCCGGGACAGGGACCCAGTACTTC.

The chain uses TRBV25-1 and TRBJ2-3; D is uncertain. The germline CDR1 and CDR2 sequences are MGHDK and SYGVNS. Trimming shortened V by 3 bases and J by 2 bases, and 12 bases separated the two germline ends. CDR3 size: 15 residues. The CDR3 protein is CASSDQQIFTDTQYF. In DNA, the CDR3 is TGTGCCAGCAGTGACCAACAAATCTTCACAGATACGCAGTATTTT.

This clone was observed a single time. The CDR3 coding sequence is TGTGCAAGTCCTCCGGGACGGAGGCTGTTTTTT. Its protein is CASPPGRRLFF. J is TRBJ1-4 and V is TRBV7-9, with a tentative D call TRBD1 (5 bases). The germline gives CDR1 SEHNR, CDR2 FQNEAQ (reference sequence). The CDR3 extends over 11 amino acids.

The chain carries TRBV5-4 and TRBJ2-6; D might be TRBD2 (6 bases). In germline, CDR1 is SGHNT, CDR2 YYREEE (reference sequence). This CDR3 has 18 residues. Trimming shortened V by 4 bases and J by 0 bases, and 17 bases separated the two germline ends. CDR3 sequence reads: CASSHGGKISSGANVLTF. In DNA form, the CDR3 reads TGTGCCAGCAGCCATGGGGGGAAGATCAGCTCTGGGGCCAACGTCCTGACTTTC.

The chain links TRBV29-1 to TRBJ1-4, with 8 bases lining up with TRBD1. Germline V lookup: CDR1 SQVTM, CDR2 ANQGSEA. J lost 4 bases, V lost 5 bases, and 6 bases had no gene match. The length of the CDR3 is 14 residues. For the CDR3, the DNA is TGCAGCGTTACGAGGACAGGGTTTAATGAAAAACTGTTTTTT. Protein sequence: CSVTRTGFNEKLFF.

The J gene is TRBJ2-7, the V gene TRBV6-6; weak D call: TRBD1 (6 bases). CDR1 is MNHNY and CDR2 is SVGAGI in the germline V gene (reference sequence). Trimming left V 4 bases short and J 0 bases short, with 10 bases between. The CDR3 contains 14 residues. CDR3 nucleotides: TGTGCCAGCAGTTCCCGGGACACCTCCTACGAGCAGTACTTC. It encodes CASSSRDTSYEQYF.

As DNA, the CDR3 is TGTGCCAGCAGTCACGGAAATACGCAGTATTTT. This gives the protein CASSHGNTQYF. This chain links TRBV6-5 with TRBJ2-3; no clear D gene. This CDR3 comprises 11 residues. Trimming took 5 bases from V and 7 from J, leaving 7 bases between them. Germline V gives CDR1 MNHEY, CDR2 SVGAGI.

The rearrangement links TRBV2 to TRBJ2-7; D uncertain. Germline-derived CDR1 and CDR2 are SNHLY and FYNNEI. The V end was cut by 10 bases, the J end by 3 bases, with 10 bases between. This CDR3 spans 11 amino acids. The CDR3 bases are TGTGCCACCTTCGTAGTCTACGAGCAGTACTTC. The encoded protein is CATFVVYEQYF. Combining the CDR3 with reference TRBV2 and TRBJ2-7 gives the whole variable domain EPEVTQTPSHQVTQMGQEVILRCVPISNHLYFYWYRQILGQKVEFLVSFYNNEISEKSEIFDDQFSVERPDGSNFTLKIRSTKLEDSAMYFCATFVVYEQYFGPGTRLTVT.

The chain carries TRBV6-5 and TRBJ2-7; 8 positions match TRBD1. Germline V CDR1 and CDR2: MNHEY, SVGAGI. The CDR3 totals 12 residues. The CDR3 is CPDRGRSYEQYF. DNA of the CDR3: TGTCCTGACAGGGGCCGCTCCTACGAGCAGTACTTC.